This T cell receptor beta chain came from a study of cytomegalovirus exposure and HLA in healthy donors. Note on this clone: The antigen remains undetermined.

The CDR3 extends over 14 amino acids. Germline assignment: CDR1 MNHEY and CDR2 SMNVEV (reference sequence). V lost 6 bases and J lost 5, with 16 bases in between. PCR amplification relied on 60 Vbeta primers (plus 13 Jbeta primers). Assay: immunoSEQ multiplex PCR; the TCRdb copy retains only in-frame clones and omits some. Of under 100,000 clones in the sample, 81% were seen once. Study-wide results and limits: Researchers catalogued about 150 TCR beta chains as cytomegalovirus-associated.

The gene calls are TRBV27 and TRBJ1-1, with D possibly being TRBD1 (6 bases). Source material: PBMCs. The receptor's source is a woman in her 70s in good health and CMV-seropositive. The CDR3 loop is CASRGDRRRTEAFF. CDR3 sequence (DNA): TGTGCCAGCAGGGGAGACAGGAGGAGGACTGAAGCTTTCTTT.